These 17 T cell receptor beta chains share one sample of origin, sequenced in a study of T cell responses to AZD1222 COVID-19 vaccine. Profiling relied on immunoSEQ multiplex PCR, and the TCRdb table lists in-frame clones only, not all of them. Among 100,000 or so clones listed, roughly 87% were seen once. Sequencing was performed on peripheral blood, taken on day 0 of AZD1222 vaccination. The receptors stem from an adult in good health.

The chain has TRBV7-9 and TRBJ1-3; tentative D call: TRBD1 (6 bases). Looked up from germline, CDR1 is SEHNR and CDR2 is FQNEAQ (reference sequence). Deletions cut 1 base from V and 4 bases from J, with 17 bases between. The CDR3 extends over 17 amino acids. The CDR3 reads CASSLEVWGLSGNTIYF. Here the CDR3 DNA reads TGTGCCAGCAGCTTAGAAGTTTGGGGGCTTTCCGGAAACACCATATATTTT.

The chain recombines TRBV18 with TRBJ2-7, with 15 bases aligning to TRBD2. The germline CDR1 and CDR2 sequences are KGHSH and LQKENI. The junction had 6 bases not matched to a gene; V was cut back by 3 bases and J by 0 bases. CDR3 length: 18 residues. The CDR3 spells CASSPPGLAGGSSYEQYF. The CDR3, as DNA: TGTGCCAGCTCACCCCCGGGACTAGCGGGAGGCTCCTCCTACGAGCAGTACTTC.

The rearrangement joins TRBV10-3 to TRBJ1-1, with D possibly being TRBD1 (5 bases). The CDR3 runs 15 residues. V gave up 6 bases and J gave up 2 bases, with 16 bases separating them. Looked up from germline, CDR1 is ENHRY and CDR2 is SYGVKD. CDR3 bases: TGTGCCATCAGAGAAACGAACAGGCCCAACACTGAAGCTTTCTTT. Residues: CAIRETNRPNTEAFF.

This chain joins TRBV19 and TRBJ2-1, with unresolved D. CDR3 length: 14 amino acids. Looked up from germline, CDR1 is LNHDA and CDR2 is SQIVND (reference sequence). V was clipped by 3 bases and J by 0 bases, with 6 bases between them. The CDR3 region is CASSMGSSYNEQFF. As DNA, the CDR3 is TGTGCCAGTAGTATGGGTAGCTCCTACAATGAGCAGTTCTTC.

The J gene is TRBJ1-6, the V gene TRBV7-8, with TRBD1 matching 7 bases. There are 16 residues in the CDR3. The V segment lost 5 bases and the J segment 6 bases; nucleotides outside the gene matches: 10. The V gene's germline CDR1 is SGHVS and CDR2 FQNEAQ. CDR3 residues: CASSRSSGGGNSPLHF. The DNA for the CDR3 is TGTGCCAGCAGCAGAAGCTCAGGGGGAGGTAATTCACCCCTCCACTTT.

The CDR3 reads CASSWVGASNQPQHF. In nucleotides, the CDR3 is TGTGCCAGCAGTTGGGTAGGGGCGAGCAATCAGCCCCAGCATTTT. J is TRBJ1-5 and V is TRBV27, with a tentative D call TRBD1 (5 bases). Germline CDR1 reads MNHEY; CDR2 reads SMNVEV (reference sequence). The CDR3 has 15 amino acids. V gave up 4 bases and J gave up 1 base, with 11 bases separating them.

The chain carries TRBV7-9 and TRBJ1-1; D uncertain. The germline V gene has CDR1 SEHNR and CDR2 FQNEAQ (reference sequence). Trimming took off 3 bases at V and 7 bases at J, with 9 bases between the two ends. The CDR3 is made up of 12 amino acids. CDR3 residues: CASSFMGGEAFF. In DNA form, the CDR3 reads TGTGCCAGCAGCTTTATGGGTGGTGAAGCTTTCTTT.

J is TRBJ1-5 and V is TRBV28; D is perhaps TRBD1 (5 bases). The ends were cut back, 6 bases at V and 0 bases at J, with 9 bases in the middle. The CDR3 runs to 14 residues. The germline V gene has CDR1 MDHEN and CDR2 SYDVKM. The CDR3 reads CASRGPYSNQPQHF. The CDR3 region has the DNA TGTGCCAGCAGGGGGCCATATAGCAATCAGCCCCAGCATTTT.

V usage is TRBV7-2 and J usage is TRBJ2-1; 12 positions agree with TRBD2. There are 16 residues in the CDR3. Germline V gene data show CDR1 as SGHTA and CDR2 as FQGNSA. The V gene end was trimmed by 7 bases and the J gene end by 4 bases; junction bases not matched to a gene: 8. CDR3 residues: CASIDRLAGVYNEQFF. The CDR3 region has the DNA TGTGCCAGCATCGATAGACTAGCGGGGGTTTACAATGAGCAGTTCTTC.

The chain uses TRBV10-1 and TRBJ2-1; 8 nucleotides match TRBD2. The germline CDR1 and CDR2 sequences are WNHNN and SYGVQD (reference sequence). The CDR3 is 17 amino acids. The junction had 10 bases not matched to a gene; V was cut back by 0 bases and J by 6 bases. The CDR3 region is CASSESKAGAISNEQFF. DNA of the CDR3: TGCGCCAGCAGTGAGTCAAAAGCGGGAGCGATCTCCAATGAGCAGTTCTTC.

The CDR3 spells CASRLQENTGELFF. The CDR3 nucleotides read TGTGCCAGCAGGCTACAGGAGAACACCGGGGAGCTGTTTTTT. The genes are TRBV6-4 and TRBJ2-2; D perhaps matches TRBD1 (5 bases). This CDR3 comprises 14 residues. Trimming cost V 6 bases and J 1 base, with 9 bases left between them. Looked up from germline, CDR1 is MRHNA and CDR2 is SNTAGT.

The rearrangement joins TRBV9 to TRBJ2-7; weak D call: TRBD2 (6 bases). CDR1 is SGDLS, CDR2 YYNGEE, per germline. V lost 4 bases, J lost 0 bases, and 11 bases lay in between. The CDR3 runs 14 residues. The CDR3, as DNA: TGTGCCAGCAGCCCCGTGGGGGGCTCCTACGAGCAGTACTTC. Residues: CASSPVGGSYEQYF.

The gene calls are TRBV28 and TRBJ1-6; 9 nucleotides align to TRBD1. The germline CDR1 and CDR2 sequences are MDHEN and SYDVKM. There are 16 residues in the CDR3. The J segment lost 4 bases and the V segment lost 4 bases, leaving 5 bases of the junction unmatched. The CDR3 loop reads CASSSGQGSYNSPLHF. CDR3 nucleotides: TGTGCCAGCAGTTCTGGACAGGGGAGTTATAATTCACCCCTCCACTTT.

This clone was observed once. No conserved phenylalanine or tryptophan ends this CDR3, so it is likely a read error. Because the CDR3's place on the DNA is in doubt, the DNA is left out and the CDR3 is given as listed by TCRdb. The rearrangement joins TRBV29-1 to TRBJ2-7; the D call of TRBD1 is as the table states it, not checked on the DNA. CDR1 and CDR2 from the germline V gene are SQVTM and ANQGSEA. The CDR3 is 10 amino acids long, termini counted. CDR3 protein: CSVLFPGQPS.

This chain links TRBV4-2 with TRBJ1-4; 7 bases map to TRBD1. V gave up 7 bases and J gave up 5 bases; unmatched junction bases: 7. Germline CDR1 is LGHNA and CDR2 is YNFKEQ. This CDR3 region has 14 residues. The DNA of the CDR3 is TGTGCCAGCACTAAGGACAGGAGGAATGAAAAACTGTTTTTT. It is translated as CASTKDRRNEKLFF.

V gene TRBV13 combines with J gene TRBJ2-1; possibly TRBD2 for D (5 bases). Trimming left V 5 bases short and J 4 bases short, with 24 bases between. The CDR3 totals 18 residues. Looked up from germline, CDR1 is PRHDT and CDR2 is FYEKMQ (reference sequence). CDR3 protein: CASSHLGELERAYNEQFF. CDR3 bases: TGTGCCAGCAGCCACTTGGGCGAGCTAGAGAGGGCTTACAATGAGCAGTTCTTC.

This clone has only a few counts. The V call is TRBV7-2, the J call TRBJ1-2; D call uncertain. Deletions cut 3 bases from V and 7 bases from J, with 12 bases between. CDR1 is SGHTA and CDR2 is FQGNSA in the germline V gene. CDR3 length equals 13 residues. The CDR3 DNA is TGTGCCAGCAGCTTGGGGAGATCGAGTGGCTACACCTTC. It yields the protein CASSLGRSSGYTF.